This paragraph reports one T cell receptor beta chain. Its antigen is currently unknown. Here immunoSEQ multiplex PCR was the method, and the copy in TCRdb shows in-frame clones only, minus some. The sample consists of about 40,000 clones, over 80% of them appearing once. From germline, CDR1 is SGHTA and CDR2 FQGNSA. The CDR3 length is 14 residues. The V gene lost 6 bases and the J gene lost 5 bases, with 14 bases spanning the gap. Time point specified: week 11, during vaccination. Vaccine doses each comprised 300 ug of mutant IDH1 20-mer peptide, with topical imiquimod. The donors' diagnosis was new WHO grade 3 or 4 astrocytoma that was IDH1-mutant and ATRX-lost. The sample originates from a study of a mutant IDH1 vaccine in newly diagnosed glioma. For the study at large: Previous care, which was radiotherapy, temozolomide, or both, most often involved both.

The sequencing here drew on PBMCs, taken from a glioma patient whose treatment included an IDH1 peptide vaccine. This clonotype originated in a man aged 40-55 years with glioma. The V gene is TRBV7-2, the J gene TRBJ1-5, with D possibly being TRBD1 (6 bases). This chain's CDR3 is CASRDRDTHQPQHF. The CDR3, as DNA: TGTGCCAGCAGGGACCGGGACACCCATCAGCCCCAGCATTTT.